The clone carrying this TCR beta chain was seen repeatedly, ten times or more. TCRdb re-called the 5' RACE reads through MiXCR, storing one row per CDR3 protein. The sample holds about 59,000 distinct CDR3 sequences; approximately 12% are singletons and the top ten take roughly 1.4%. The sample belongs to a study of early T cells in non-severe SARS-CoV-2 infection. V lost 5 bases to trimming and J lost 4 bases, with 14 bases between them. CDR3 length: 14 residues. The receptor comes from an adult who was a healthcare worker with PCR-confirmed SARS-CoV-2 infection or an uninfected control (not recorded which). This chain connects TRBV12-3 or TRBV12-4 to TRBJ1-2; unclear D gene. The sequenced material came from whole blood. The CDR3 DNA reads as TGTGCCAGCAGTCCCCCGGGCCTTGTCTATGGCTACACCTTC. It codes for CASSPPGLVYGYTF.